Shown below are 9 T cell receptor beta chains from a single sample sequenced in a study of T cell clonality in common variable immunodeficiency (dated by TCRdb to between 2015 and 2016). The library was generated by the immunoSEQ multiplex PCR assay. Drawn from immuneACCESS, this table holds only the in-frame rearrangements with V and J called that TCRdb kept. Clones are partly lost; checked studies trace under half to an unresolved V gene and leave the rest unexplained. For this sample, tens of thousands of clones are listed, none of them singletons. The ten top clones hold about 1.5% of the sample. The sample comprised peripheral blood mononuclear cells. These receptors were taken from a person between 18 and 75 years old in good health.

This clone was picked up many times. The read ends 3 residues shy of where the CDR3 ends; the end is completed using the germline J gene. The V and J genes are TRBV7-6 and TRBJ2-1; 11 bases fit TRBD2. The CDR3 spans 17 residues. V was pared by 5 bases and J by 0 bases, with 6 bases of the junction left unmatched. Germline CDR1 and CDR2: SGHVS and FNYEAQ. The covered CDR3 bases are TGTGCCAGCAGCCGCCCTAGCGGGAGGCCCTCCTACAATGAG. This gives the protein CASSRPSGRPSYNE. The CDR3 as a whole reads CASSRPSGRPSYNEQFF.

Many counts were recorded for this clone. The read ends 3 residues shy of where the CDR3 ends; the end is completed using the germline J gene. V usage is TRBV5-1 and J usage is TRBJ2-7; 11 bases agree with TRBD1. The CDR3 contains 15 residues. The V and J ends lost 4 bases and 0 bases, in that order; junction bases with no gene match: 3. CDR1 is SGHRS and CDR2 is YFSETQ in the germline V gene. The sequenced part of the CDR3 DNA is TGCGCCAGCAGCGGGACAGGGGGTCGCTCCTACGAG. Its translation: CASSGTGGRSYE. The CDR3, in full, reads CASSGTGGRSYEQYF.

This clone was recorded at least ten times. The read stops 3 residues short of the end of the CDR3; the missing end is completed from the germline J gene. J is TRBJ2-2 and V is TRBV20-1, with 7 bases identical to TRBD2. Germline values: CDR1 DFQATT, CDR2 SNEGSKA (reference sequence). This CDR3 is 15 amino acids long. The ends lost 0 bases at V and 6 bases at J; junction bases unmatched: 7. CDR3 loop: CSAREGGSISGELFF. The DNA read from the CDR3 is TGCAGTGCTAGAGAGGGCGGGAGTATTTCCGGGGAG.

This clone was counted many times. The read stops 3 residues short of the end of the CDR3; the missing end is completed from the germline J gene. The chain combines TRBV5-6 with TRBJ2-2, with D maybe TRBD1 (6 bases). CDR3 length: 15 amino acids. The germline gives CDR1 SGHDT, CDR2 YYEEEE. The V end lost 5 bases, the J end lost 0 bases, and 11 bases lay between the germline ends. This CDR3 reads CASSPTGSNTGELFF. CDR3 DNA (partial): TGTGCCAGCAGTCCTACAGGGTCGAACACCGGGGAG.

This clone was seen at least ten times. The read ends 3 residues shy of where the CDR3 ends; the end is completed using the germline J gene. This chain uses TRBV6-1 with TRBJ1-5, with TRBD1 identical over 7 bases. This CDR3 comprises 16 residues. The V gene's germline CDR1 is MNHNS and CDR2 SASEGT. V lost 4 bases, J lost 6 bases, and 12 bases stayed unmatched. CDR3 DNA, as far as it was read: TGTGCCAGCAGTGCCAAAACAGGGGTCTATTTTCAGCCC. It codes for CASSAKTGVYFQP. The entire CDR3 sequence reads CASSAKTGVYFQPQHF.

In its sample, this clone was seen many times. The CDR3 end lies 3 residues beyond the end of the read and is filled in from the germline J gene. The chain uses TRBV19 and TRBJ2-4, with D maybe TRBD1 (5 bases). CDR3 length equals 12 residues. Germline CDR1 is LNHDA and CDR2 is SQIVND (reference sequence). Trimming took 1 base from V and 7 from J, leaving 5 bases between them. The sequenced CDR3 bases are TGTGCCAGTAGTATAGCAGGGAACATT. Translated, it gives CASSIAGNI. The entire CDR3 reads CASSIAGNIQYF.

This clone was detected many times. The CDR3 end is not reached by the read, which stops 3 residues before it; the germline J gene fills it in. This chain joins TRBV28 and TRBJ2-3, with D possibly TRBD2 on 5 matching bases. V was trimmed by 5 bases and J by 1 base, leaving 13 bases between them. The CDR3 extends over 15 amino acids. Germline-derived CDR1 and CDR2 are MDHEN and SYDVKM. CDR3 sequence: CASSPLAYGTDTQYF. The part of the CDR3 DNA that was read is TGTGCCAGCAGTCCGCTAGCTTATGGCACAGATACG.

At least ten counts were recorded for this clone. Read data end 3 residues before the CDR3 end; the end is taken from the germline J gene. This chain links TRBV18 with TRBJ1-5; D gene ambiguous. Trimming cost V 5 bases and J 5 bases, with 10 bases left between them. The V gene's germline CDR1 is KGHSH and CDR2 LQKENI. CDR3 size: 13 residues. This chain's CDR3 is CASSTDGDQPQHF. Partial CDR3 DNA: TGTGCCAGCTCAACTGACGGGGATCAGCCC.

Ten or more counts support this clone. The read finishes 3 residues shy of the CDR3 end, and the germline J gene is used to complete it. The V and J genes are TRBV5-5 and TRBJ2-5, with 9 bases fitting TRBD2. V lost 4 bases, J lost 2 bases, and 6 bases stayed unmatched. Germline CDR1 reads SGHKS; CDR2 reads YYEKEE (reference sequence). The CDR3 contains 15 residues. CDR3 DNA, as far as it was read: TGTGCCAGCAGCCTAGGACTAGCGATACAAGAGACC. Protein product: CASSLGLAIQET. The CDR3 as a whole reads CASSLGLAIQETQYF. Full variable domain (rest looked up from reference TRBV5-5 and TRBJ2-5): DAGVTQSPTHLIKTRGQQVTLRCSPISGHKSVSWYQQVLGQGPQFIFQYYEKEERGRGNFPDRFSARQFPNYSSELNVNALLLGDSALYLCASSLGLAIQETQYFGPGTRLLVL.